This entry describes one T cell receptor (beta chain). The sample holds other DNA sequences that translate to the same CDR3. Living in roughly 25 US areas, the participants were between roughly 18 and 89 years of age. In assigning cohorts, the study relied on participant-reported clinical history. The data stem from a study of blood T cell repertoires in COVID-19. Original analysis: Amplified reference gene primers provided the basis for estimating nucleated cell counts. This table comes from immunoSEQ multiplex PCR, and its TCRdb copy is limited to in-frame clones, with some not included. V, J and clone size are taken as reported in that table, and D and trimming were inferred from the DNA itself. The table has approximately 160,000 clones, around 80% seen once. The V and J ends lost 1 base and 1 base respectively, with 11 bases between them. The CDR3 has 15 amino acids. Germline lookup yields CDR1 SGHTA and CDR2 FQGNSA.

This TCR derives from a woman between 50 and 59 years old in a cohort exposed to, infected with or recovered from COVID-19 (not recorded which). The rearrangement links TRBV7-2 to TRBJ2-7, with D possibly TRBD1 on 5 matching bases. Sequences were obtained from PBMCs or T cells enriched from blood (not recorded which). The chain's CDR3 is CASSLGQGYSYEQYF. The CDR3 region has the DNA TGTGCCAGCAGCTTAGGTCAGGGTTATTCCTACGAGCAGTACTTC. The variable domain in full, with the rest retrieved from reference TRBV7-2 and TRBJ2-7, is GAGVSQSPSNKVTEKGKDVELRCDPISGHTALYWYRQSLGQGLEFLIYFQGNSAPDKSGLPSDRFSAERTGGSVSTLTIQRTQQEDSAVYLCASSLGQGYSYEQYFGPGTRLTVT.